This T cell receptor (beta chain) originates from a study of CD4 T cells in relation to SARS-CoV-2 and coronaviruses. Using immunoSEQ multiplex PCR, the repertoire was profiled, and TCRdb retains in-frame clones only, with some absent. The data show about 21,000 clones, roughly 69% seen once. This CDR3 region has 14 residues. V lost 2 bases to trimming and J lost 1 base, with 8 bases between them. Germline assignment: CDR1 MNHEY and CDR2 SVGAGI. CD4+ T cells from unexposed donors were obtained before the COVID-19 pandemic (2011-2018). The cells were cultured for under 13 days before CD4+ T cells were isolated. This clone was detected a few times. Its antigen is undetermined.

Sequences were obtained from CD4+ T cells from PBMCs, cultured in vitro. This receptor was obtained from a human donor in good health. The chain carries TRBV6-5 and TRBJ1-2, with D hard to call. As DNA, the CDR3 is TGTGCCAGCAGTTACGACCGGCATAACTATGGCTACACCTTC. Its protein product is CASSYDRHNYGYTF.